This TCR beta chain comes out of a study of neurological immune-mediated disorders. Trimming removed 5 bases from V and 0 bases from J, with 5 bases in between. The V gene's germline CDR1 is KGHSH and CDR2 LQKENI. The CDR3 spans 14 residues. Unsorted libraries were prepared from 2 million PBMCs that had been stored at -80 C. The output of every sequencing run, over 190 million TCR-beta sequences, came from 15-18 subjects. TCRdb ran MiXCR on the 5' RACE reads and lists one entry per CDR3 protein. The sample holds 55,000 to 70,000 distinct CDR3 sequences, 11% seen once. Material for sequencing was PBMCs. The sequence was obtained from a man in his 60s in good health. The V and J genes are TRBV18 and TRBJ2-6; D is uncertain. The CDR3 DNA follows: TGTGCCAGCTCAACCGACTCTGGGGCCAACGTCCTGACTTTC. Its translation: CASSTDSGANVLTF.